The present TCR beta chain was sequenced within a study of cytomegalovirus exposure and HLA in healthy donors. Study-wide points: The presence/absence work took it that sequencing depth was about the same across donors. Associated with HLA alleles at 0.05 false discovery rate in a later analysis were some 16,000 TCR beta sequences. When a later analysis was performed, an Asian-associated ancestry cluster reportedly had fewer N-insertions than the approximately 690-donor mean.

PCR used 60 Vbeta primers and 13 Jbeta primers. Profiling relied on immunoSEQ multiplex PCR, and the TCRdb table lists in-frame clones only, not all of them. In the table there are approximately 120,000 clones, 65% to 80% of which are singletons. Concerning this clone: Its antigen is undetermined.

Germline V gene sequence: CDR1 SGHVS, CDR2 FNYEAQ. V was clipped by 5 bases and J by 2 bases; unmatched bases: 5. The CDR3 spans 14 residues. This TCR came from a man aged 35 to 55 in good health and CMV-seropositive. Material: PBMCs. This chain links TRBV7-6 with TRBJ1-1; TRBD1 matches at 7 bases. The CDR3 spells CASSKGQLNTEAFF. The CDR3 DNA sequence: TGTGCCAGCAGCAAGGGACAGCTAAACACTGAAGCTTTCTTT.